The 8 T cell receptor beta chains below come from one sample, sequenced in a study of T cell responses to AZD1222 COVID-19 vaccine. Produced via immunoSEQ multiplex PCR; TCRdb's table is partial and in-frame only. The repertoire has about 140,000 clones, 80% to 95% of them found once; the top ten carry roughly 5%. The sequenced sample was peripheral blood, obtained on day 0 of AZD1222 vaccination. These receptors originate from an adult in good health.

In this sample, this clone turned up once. Here the CDR3 DNA reads TGCGCCAGCAGCCAAGTTTTGGGATATCAGCCCCAGCATTTT. Translation gives CASSQVLGYQPQHF. V usage is TRBV4-1 and J usage is TRBJ1-5; no clear D. V was clipped by 1 base and J by 5 bases, with 9 bases between them. The length of the CDR3 is 14 residues. Germline values: CDR1 MGHRA, CDR2 YSYEKL.

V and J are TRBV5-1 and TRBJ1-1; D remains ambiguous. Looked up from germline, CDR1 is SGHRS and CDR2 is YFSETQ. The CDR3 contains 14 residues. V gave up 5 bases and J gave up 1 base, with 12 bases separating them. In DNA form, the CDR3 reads TGCGCCAGCAGGAACGACTCGGGGAACACTGAAGCTTTCTTT. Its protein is CASRNDSGNTEAFF. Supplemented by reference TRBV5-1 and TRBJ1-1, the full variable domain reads KAGVTQTPRYLIKTRGQQVTLSCSPISGHRSVSWYQQTPGQGLQFLFEYFSETQRNKGNFPGRFSGRQFSNSRSEMNVSTLELGDSALYLCASRNDSGNTEAFFGQGTRLTVV.

CDR3 sequence: CASSYRGTGELFF. For the CDR3, the DNA is TGTGCCAGCAGCTACCGAGGGACCGGGGAGCTGTTTTTT. This chain links TRBV7-9 with TRBJ2-2; D is possibly TRBD2 (5 bases). V was shortened by 4 bases and J by 5 bases, with 8 bases between the two germline ends. Per the germline V gene, CDR1 is SEHNR and CDR2 is FQNEAQ (reference sequence). The CDR3 is 13 residues long.

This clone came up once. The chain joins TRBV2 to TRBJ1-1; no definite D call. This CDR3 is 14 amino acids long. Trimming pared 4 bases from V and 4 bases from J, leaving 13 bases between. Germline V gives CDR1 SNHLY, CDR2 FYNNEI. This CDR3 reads CASSARATSTEAFF. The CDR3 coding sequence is TGTGCCAGCAGTGCGCGTGCCACGAGCACTGAAGCTTTCTTT.

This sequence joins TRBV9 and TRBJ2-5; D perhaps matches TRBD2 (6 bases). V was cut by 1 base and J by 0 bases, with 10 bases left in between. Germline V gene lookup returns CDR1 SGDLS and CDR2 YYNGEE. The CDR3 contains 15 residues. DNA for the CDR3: TGTGCCAGCAGCGTACGAACGGGGGACCAAGAGACCCAGTACTTC. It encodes CASSVRTGDQETQYF. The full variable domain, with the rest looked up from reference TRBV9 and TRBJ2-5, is DSGVTQTPKHLITATGQRVTLRCSPRSGDLSVYWYQQSLDQGLQFLIQYYNGEERAKGNILERFSAQQFPDLHSELNLSSLELGDSALYFCASSVRTGDQETQYFGPGTRLLVL.

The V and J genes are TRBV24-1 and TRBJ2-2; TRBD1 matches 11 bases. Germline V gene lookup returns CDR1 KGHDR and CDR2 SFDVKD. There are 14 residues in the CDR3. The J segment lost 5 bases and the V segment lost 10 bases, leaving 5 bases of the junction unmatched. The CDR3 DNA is TGTGCCACTATGGGACAGGGGGGGACCGGGGAGCTGTTTTTT. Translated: CATMGQGGTGELFF.

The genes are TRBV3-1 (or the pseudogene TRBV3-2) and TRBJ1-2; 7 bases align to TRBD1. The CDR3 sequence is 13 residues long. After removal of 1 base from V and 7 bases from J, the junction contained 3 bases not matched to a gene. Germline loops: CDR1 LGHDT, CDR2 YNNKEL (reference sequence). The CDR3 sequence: CASSQGTGGGYTF. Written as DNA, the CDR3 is TGTGCCAGCAGCCAAGGGACAGGCGGTGGCTACACCTTC.

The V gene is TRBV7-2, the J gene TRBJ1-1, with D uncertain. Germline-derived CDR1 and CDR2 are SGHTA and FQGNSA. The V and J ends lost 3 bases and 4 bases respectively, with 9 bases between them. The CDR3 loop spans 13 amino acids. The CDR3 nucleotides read TGTGCCAGCAGCTTCAAAAGCGGCACTGAAGCTTTCTTT. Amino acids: CASSFKSGTEAFF.